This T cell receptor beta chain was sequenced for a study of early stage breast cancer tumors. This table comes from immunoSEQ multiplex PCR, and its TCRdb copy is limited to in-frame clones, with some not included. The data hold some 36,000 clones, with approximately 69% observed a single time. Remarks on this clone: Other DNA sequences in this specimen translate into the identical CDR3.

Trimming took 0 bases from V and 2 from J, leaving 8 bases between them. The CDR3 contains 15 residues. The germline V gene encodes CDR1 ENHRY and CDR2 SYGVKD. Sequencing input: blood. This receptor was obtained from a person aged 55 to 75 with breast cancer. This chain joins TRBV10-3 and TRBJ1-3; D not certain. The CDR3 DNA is TGTGCCATCAGTGAGTCTGGAGGGACTGGAAACACCATATATTTT. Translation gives CAISESGGTGNTIYF.